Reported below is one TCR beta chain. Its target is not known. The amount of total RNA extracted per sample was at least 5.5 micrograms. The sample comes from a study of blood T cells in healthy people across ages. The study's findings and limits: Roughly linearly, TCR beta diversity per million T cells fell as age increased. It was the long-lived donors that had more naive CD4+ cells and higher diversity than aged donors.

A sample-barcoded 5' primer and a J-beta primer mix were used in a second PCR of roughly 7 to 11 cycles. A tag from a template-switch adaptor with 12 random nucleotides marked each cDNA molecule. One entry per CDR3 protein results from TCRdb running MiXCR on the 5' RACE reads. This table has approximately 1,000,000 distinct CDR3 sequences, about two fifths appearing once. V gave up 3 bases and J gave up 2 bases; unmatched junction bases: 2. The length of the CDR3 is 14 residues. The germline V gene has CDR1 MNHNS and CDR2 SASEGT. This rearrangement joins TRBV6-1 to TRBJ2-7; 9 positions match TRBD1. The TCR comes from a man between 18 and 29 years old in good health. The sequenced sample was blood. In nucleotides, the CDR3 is TGTGCCAGCAGTGACGGGACAGGGCCCTACGAGCAGTACTTC. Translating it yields CASSDGTGPYEQYF.